This T cell receptor (beta chain) is drawn from a study of T cell repertoires in cytomegalovirus infection. Study summary: Public TCR beta signature analysis indicated the presence of both CMV infection and matching HLA type.

A single record per CDR3 protein comes from TCRdb applying MiXCR to the reads. The sample gives a few hundred thousand distinct CDR3 sequences, more than 15% of which show up once; less than 50% is in the top ten. This clonotype turned up a few times. The CDR3 consists of 15 residues. Trimming took 0 bases from V and 5 from J, leaving 13 bases between them. The germline V gene has CDR1 MNHEY and CDR2 SMNVEV (reference sequence). The rearrangement joins TRBV27 to TRBJ1-1; maybe TRBD1 (5 bases). This clonotype was sampled from a human donor in good health (CMV status not recorded). Some clones in this sample may be carry-over from other donors' samples. Sequenced material: CD8+ T cells from PBMCs. CDR3 in amino acids: CASSLSLGELTEAFF. DNA of the CDR3: TGTGCCAGCAGTTTATCGTTGGGGGAATTGACTGAAGCTTTCTTT.